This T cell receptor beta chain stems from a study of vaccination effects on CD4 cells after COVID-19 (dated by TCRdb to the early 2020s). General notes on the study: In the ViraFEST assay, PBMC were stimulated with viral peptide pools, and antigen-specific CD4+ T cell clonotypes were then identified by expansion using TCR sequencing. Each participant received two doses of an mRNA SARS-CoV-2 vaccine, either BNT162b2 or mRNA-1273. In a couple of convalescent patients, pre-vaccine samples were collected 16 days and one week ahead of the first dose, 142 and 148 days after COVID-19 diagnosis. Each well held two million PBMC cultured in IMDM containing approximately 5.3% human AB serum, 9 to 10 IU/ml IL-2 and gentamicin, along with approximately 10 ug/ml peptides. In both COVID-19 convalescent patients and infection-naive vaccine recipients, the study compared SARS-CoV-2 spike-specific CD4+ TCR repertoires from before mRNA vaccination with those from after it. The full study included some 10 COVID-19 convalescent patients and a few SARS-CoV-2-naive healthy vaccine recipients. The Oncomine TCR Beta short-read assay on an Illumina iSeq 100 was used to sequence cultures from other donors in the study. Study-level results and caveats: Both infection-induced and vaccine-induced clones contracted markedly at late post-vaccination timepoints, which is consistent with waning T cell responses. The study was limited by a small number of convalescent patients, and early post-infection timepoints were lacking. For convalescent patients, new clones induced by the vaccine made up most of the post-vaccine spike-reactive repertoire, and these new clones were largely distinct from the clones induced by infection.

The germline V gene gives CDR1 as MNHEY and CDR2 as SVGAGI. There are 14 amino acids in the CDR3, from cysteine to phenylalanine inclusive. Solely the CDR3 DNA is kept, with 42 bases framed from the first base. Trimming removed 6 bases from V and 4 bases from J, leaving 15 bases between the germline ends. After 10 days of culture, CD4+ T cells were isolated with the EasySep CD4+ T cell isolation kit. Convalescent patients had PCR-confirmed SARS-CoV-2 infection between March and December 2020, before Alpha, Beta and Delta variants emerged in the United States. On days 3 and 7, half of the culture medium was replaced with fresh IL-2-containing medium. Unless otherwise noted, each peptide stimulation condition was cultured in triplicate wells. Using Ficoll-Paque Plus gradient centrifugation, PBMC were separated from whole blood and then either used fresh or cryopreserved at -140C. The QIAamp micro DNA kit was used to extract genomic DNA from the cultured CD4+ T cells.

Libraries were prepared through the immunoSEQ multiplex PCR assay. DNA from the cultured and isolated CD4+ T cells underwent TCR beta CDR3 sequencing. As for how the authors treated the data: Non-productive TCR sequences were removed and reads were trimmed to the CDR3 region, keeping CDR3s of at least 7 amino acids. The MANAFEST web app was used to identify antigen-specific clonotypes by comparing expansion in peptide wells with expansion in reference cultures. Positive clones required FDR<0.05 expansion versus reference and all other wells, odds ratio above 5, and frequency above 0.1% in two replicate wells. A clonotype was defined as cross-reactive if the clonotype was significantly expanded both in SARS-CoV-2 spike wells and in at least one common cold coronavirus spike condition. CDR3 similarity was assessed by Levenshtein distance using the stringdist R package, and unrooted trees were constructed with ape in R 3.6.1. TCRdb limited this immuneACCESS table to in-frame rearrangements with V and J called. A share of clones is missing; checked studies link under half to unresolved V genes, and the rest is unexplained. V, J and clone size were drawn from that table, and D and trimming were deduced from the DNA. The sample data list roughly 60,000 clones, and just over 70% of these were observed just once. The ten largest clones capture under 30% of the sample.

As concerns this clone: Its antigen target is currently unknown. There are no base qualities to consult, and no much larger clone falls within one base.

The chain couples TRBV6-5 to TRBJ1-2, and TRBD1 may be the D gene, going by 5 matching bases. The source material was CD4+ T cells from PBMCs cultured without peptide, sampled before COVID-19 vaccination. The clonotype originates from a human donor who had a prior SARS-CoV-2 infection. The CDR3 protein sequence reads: CASSAEIGGYGYTF. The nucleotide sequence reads TGTGCCAGCAGCGCTGAAATTGGGGGCTATGGCTACACCTTC.